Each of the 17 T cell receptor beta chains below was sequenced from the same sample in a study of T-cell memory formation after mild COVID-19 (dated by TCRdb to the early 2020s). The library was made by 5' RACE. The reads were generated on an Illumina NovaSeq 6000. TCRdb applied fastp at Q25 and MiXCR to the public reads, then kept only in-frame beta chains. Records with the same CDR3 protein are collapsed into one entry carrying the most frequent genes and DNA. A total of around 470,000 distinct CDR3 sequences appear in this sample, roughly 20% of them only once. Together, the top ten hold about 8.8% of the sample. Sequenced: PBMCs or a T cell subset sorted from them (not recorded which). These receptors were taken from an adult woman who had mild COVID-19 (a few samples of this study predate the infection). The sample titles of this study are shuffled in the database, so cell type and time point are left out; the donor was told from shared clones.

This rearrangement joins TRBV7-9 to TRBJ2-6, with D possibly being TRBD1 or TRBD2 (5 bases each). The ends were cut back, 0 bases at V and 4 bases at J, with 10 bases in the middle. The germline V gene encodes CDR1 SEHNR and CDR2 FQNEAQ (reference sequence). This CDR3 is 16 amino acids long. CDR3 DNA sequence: TGTGCCAGCAGCTTAGCTCTCGGGGCCGGGGCCAACGTCCTGACTTTC. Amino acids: CASSLALGAGANVLTF.

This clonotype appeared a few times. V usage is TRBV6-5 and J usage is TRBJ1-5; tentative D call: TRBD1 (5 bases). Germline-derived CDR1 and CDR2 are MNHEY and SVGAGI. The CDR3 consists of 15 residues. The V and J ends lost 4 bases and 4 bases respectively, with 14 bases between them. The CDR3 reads CASSSVGVANQPQHF. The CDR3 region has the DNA TGTGCCAGCAGTTCTGTAGGGGTGGCGAATCAGCCCCAGCATTTT.

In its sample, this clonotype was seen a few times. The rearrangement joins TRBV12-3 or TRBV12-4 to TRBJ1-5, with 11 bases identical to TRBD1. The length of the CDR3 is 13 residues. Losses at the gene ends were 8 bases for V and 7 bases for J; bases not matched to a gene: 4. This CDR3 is CASGQGAGQPQHF. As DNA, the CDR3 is TGTGCCAGCGGACAGGGGGCTGGACAGCCCCAGCATTTT.

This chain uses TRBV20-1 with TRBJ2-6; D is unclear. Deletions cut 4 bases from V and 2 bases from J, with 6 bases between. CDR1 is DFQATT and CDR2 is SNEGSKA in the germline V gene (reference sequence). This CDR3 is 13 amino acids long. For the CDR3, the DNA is TGCAGTGCTAAGGGCACTGGGGCCAACGTCCTGACTTTC. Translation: CSAKGTGANVLTF.

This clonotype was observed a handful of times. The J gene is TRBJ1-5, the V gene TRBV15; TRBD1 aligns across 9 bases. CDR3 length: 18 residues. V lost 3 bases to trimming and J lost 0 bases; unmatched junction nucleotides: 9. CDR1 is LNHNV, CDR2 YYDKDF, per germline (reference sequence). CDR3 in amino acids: CATSRSLDRGFSNQPQHF. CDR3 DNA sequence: TGTGCCACCAGCAGGTCCCTGGACAGGGGTTTTAGCAATCAGCCCCAGCATTTT.

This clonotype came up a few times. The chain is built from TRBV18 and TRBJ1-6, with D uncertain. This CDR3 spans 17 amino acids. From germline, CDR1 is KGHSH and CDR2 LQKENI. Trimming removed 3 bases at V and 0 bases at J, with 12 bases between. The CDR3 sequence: CASSPGMLSSYNSPLHF. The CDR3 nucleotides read TGTGCCAGCTCACCCGGGATGCTGAGCTCCTATAATTCACCCCTCCACTTT.

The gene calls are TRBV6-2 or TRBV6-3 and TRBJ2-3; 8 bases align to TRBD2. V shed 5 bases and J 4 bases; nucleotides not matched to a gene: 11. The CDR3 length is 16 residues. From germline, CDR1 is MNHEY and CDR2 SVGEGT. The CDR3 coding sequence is TGTGCCAGCAGTCCCCGAGGAGCGGGAGACTCAGATACGCAGTATTTT. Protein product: CASSPRGAGDSDTQYF.

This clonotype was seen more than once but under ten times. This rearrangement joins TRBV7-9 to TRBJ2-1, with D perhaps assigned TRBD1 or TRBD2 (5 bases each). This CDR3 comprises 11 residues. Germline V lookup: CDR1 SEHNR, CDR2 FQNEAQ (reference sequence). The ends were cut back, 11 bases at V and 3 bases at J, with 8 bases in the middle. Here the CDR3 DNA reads TGTGCCCTGGGGGTCTACAATGAGCAGTTCTTC. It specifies CALGVYNEQFF.

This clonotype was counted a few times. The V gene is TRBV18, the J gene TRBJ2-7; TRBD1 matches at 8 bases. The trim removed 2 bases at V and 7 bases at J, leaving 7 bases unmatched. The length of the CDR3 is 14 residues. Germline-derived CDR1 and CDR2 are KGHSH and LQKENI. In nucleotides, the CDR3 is TGTGCCAGCTCACCAGGGACAGGCAAAGGAGAGCAGTACTTC. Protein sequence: CASSPGTGKGEQYF.

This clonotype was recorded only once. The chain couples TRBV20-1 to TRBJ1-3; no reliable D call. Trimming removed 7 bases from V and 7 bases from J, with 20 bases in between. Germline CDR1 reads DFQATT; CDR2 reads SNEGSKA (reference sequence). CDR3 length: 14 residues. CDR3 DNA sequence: TGCAGTGTAGTTGGGCAGGCGCCCCCCAACACCATATATTTT. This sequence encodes CSVVGQAPPNTIYF.

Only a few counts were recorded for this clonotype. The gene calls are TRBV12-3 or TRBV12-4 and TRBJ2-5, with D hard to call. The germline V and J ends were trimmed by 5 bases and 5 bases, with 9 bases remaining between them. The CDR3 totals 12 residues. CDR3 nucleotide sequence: TGTGCCAGCAGTCGGGCCGGGGAGACCCAGTACTTC. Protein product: CASSRAGETQYF.

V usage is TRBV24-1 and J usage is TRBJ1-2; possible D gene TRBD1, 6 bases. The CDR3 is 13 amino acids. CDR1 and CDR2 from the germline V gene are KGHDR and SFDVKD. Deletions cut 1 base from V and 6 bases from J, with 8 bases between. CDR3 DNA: TGTGCCACCAGTGATTTCGAGGGGGATGGCTACACCTTC. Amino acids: CATSDFEGDGYTF.

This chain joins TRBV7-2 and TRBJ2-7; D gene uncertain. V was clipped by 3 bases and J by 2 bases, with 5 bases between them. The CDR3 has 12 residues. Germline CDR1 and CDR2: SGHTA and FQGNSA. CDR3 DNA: TGTGCCAGCAGCTTTAATCCCTACGAGCAGTACTTC. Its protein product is CASSFNPYEQYF.

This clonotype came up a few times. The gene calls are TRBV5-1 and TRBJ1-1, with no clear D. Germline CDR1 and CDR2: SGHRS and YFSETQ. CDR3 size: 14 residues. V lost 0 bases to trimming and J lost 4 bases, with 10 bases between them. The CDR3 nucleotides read TGCGCCAGCAGCTTGGGGGGTAAGGGCACTGAAGCTTTCTTT. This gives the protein CASSLGGKGTEAFF.

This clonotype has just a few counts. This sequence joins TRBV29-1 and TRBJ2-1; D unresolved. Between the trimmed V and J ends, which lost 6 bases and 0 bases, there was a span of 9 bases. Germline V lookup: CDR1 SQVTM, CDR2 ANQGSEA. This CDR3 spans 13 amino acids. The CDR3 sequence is CSVLVSSYNEQFF. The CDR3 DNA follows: TGCAGCGTCCTCGTGAGCTCCTACAATGAGCAGTTCTTC.

CDR3 region: CSARALDSSGNTIYF. The DNA of the CDR3 is TGCAGTGCTAGAGCCCTAGATAGCTCTGGAAACACCATATATTTT. The chain combines TRBV20-1 with TRBJ1-3; D is uncertain. The V end lost 1 base, the J end lost 0 bases, and 10 bases lay between the germline ends. Germline lookup yields CDR1 DFQATT and CDR2 SNEGSKA (reference sequence). The CDR3 is 15 amino acids.

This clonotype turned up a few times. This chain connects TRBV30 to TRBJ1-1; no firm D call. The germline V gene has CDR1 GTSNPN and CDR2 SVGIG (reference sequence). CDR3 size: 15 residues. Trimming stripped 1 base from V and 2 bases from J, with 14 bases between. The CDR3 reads CAWSGLGAVNTEAFF. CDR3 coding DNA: TGTGCCTGGAGTGGCCTCGGAGCAGTAAACACTGAAGCTTTCTTT.